This TCR beta chain was identified during a study of T cell repertoires in cytomegalovirus infection. About the research overall: Newly reported HLA-C-restricted and thoroughly characterized HLA-B-restricted CMV epitopes were employed. Evidence of both CMV infection and a matching HLA type came from public TCR beta signatures. Study findings and constraints: Pooled public TCR beta family frequency picked out CMV carriers with the relevant HLA. The ex vivo response showed dominance by HLA-C-restricted CMV-specific TCR beta clonotypes.

TCRdb reprocessed the reads with MiXCR, giving one entry per CDR3 protein. The data show about 480,000 distinct CDR3 sequences, around 30% seen once. Germline CDR1 is SGHTA and CDR2 is FQGNSA. The CDR3 is made up of 14 amino acids. V shed 8 bases and J shed 0 bases, with 8 bases lying between them. A note on this clonotype: Its antigen is not known.

The rearrangement links TRBV7-2 to TRBJ2-6; D not certain. The sequenced sample was cultured PBMCs, obtained from culture after CMV antigen stimulation. The sequence came from a human donor in good health (CMV status not recorded). Some clones in this sample may be carry-over from other donors' samples. The DNA for the CDR3 is TGTGCCAGCCCAGGCGTCTCTGGGGCCAACGTCCTGACTTTC. This encodes CASPGVSGANVLTF.